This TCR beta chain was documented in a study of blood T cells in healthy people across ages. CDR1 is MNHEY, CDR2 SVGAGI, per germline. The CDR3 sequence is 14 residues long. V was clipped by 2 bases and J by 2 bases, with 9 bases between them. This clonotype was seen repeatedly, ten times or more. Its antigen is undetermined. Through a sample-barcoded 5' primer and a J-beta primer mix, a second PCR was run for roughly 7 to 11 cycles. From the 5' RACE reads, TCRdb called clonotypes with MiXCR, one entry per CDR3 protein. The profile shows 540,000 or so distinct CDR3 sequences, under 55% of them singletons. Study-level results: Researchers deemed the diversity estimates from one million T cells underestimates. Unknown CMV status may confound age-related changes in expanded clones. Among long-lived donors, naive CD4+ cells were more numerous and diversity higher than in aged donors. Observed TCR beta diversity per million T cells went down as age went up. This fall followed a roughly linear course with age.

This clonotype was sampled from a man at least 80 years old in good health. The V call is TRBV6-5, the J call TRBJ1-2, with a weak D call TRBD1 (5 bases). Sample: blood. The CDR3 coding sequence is TGTGCCAGCAGTTACGCGACAGCGAACTATGGCTACACCTTC. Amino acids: CASSYATANYGYTF.